This T cell receptor (beta chain) stems from a study of cytomegalovirus exposure and HLA in healthy donors (TCRdb year 2017). A note on the overall study: According to an earlier analysis of 587 of the donors, 150 million to 200 million T cells yielded roughly 110 million unique TCR beta sequences and 276 Gb of sequence data. About 300 gigabases of sequencing data and 70 million to 85 million unique TCR sequences were included in an early release covering about 700 HLA-typed donors. Of the roughly 400 genotyped donors, more than 75% were placed in the genetic ancestry cluster associated with self-reported Caucasian donors. The study aimed to test whether cataloging public T cell receptors could reveal signatures of past pathogen exposure. The T cell repertoires of some 670 subjects were profiled by immunosequencing and related to cytomegalovirus serostatus. A separate validation cohort of approximately 130 different subjects was used in addition to the roughly 720-subject first cohort. The study combined high-throughput TCR immunosequencing, statistical association of individual TCRs with disease status, and machine learning to predict cytomegalovirus infection status. To study patterns of TCR occurrence, a later analysis re-analyzed previously published TCR beta repertoires from 650 to 750 donors and added high-resolution HLA genotyping. In the later analysis, no new phenotypic data were used to find candidate immune exposures; instead, reliance was placed on TCR beta sequences and their occurrence across donors. An earlier analysis of 587 of the donors applied high-throughput TCR beta sequencing to assess whether each TCR beta V gene segment acted as functional or pseudogenic. Alongside the repertoire data, information on donor age, sex, ethnicity and CMV serostatus was compiled. In a later genetic analysis, genome-wide SNP genotypes for about 55% of the 666 donors were used, and that subset was treated as a discovery cohort. Every discovery cohort repertoire had been produced on one sequencing platform. Class I and class II HLA loci were covered by the typing at four-digit resolution. Typing coverage varied by locus: roughly 620-640 donors for A, B, C, DRB1 and DQB1; 500 to 550 for DQA1; about 570 for DPA1; fewer than 480 for DPB1. Four to six DR-DQ haplotypes were handled as single units for association and clustering, since linkage in the cohort was strong. Across about 380 genotyped donors of the cohort, an average of approximately 240,000 unique TCR beta nucleotide sequences per donor were sequenced, and around 19% of those sequences were non-productive. The paper as a whole reports these results and caveats: In vitro tests confirmed that a few of the cytomegalovirus-associated TCR beta chains recognize cytomegalovirus antigens. The presence/absence analyses assumed that sequencing depth was roughly uniform across donors, and that assumption may not be true. In a later genetic analysis, fewer N-insertions in productive TCRs were reported among donors in an Asian-associated ancestry cluster than the 666-donor mean. In a later analysis, HLA-associated TCR beta chains were found to be more clonally expanded and to have lower generation probabilities than equally common non-associated chains. Correlated functional status among segregating V segments might be attributable to linkage disequilibrium, but an unknown experimental factor could not be ruled out. Cytomegalovirus status was reported to be diagnosed by the classifier with high specificity and sensitivity in both the original and validation cohorts. The authors suggested that the approach could potentially be generalized to other disease states and immunological phenotypes. A later analysis found that most CMV-associated TCR beta chains appeared HLA-restricted, with HLA associations seemingly driven largely by CMV exposure. In a later analysis, about 16,000 TCR beta sequences were associated with specific HLA alleles at a false discovery rate of 0.05. Across donors, most TCR sequences were observed very rarely, whereas some public TCRs were present in many individuals. In the study, around 150 TCR beta chains were listed as associated with cytomegalovirus. A group of highly shared sequence variants was considered likely to be a technical artifact of the sequencing pipeline. According to a later analysis, TCR association rates differed among HLA loci, with DRB1 alleles showing the most associated TCRs and HLA-C alleles showing the fewest. Because HLA typing was unavailable for some donors at each locus, only the typed subset was used in association tests. An earlier analysis of 587 of the donors showed that most TCR beta V segments appeared in productive rearrangements either about 87% or about 30% of the time, which broadly matched IMGT annotations. About 17 rarely observed V segments, including chromosome 9 orphons, were excluded from the earlier analysis of approximately 500 of the donors because counts were too low. The cohort was sequenced for TCR beta chains only, and without alpha or paired-chain data the features that could be detected were limited. CMV serostatus was the only immune exposure information available for the cohort. A later analysis reported that several top co-occurrence clusters appeared linked to parvovirus B19, influenza, CMV and Epstein-Barr virus. A further reported finding was that TCR beta sequences accurately predicted the HLA-A and HLA-B alleles for most subjects in the first cohort. A later genetic analysis associated a missense DCLRE1C variant with V-gene and J-gene trimming of TCR beta chains, and an independent cohort replicated the association. When HLA alleles, especially DR and DQ, strongly co-occurred, TCR associations were difficult to assign to individual alleles.

The cohort was made up of several hundred healthy bone marrow donors. At the time of sampling, all cohort members were nominally healthy, though unrecorded immune exposures were likely present. The donor was CMV seropositive and belonged to the group of some 290 seropositive cohort members. Every donor gave a peripheral blood sample, and the peripheral blood mononuclear cells from that sample were used for TCR beta sequencing. The Qiagen DNeasy Blood Extraction Kit was used to extract genomic DNA from the blood cell samples. The library was built by means of the immunoSEQ multiplex PCR assay. A mixture of 60 forward primers for TCR Vbeta segments and 13 reverse primers for TCR Jbeta segments was used in the multiplex PCR. A multiplex PCR assay on genomic DNA amplified the CDR3 region of rearranged TCR beta genes. Amplified TCR beta libraries were sequenced as 87-base-pair reads on the Illumina HiSeq System. The authors' pipeline ran thus. A later analysis tallied around 80 million unique TCR beta chains across the 600 to 700 repertoires, and approximately 9.9 million of those chains were shared by two or more donors. Raw reads were error-corrected and collapsed into unique sequences with a nearest-neighbor algorithm that merged closely related sequences to remove PCR and sequencing errors. V, D and J gene segments were assigned by aligning CDR3 sequences to IMGT reference sequences. For a sequence to be retained, a match of at least six nucleotides to both a V gene segment and a J gene segment was required. Rearrangements were classified as productive when the CDR3 lacked stop codons and remained in frame with V and J, and all other rearrangements were classified as non-productive. CDR3 was defined according to IMGT convention as the region running from the second conserved V-encoded cysteine to the conserved J-encoded phenylalanine. In an earlier analysis of 587 of the donors, sequences lacking an unambiguous match to a single V gene segment were excluded. In an earlier analysis of almost 600 of the donors, a V segment was called functional when productive rearrangements were above 56.7%, and segregating when the standard deviation between donors exceeded 5%. A statistical classification framework was built for diagnosing cytomegalovirus status from the catalog of TCR beta chain sequences. A later analysis assigned V and J genes by comparing TCR nucleotide sequences with IMGT/GENE-DB human TR gene sequences. The TCRdist pipeline was used in a later analysis to assign CDR3 sequences and most-parsimonious VDJ recombination scenarios. In a later analysis, each TCR beta chain was defined by its CDR3 amino acid sequence together with its V-gene family, and reads without a unique V-gene family were excluded. A later analysis removed several hundred highly shared, low-generation-probability nucleotide sequences to deal with suspected cross-contamination and a sequencing artifact. A later analysis calculated a clonal expansion index for each public chain from normalized within-repertoire ranks of inferred template counts. In a later analysis, generation probabilities were computed using a VDJ recombination model fitted to out-of-frame rearrangements, and the results were checked against IGoR. A later analysis scored TCR-TCR, TCR-HLA and TCR-CMV co-occurrence with hypergeometric tests, applying a repertoire-size bias correction to TCR pairs. To estimate false discovery rates, a later analysis permuted the HLA or CMV assignments 20 times. A later analysis grouped co-occurring TCRs with DBSCAN, adding TCRdist sequence similarity when clustering within HLA-allele-positive subsets. For co-occurrence clustering, repertoires with fewer than 30,000 or more than 120,000 public chains were excluded, along with 5 or 6 repertoires with anomalous nucleotide sharing. TCRdb holds this immuneACCESS table with in-frame rearrangements only. Some clones are missing; in checked studies, unresolved V genes explain under half, and the rest has no known cause. Clone size and the V and J calls come from that table; the DNA yielded D and trimming. The sample table holds roughly 110,000 clones, of which over 65% were seen once. The top ten hold about 15% of the sample.

As regards this clone: Its antigen is still unknown. One base away there is no much larger clone; base qualities are not given.

The TCR was taken from a woman aged 40 to 50 in good health and CMV-seropositive. Sequences were obtained from PBMCs.

The CDR3 corresponds to CASSLGDRVTGELFF. The DNA reads TGCGCCAGCAGCTTGGGGGACAGGGTCACCGGGGAGCTGTTTTTT. The rearranged chain carries TRBV5-1 and TRBJ2-2, with 9 junctional bases fitting TRBD1. The CDR3 covers 15 residues, taking in both the cysteine and the phenylalanine. The read is trimmed to its CDR3 DNA, 45 bases read in frame from base 1. Via the germline V gene, CDR1 is SGHRS and CDR2 YFSETQ. Trimming removed 0 bases from V and 4 bases from J; the gene matches leave 1 base unexplained.